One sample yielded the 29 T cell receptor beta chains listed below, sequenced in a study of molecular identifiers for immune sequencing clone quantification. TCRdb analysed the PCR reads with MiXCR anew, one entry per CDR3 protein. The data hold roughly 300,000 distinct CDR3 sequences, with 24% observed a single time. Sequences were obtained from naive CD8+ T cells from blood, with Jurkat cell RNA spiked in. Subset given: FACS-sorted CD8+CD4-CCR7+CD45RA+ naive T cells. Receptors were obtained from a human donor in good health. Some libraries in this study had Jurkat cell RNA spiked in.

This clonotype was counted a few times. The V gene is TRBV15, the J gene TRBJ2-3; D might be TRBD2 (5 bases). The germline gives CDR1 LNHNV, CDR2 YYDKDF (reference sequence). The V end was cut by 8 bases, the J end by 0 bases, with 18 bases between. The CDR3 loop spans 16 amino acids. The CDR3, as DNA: TGTGCCACCGGGTCTCGAGGGCTGGGGAGCACAGATACGCAGTATTTT. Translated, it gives CATGSRGLGSTDTQYF.

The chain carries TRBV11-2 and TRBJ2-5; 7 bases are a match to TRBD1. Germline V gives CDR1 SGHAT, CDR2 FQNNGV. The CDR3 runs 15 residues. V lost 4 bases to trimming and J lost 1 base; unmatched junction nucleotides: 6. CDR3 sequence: CASSSGTAIQETQYF. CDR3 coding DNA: TGTGCCAGCAGCTCCGGGACAGCGATCCAAGAGACCCAGTACTTC. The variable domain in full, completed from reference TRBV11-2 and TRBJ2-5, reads EAGVAQSPRYKIIEKRQSVAFWCNPISGHATLYWYQQILGQGPKLLIQFQNNGVVDDSQLPKDRFSAERLKGVDSTLKIQPAKLEDSAVYLCASSSGTAIQETQYFGPGTRLLVL.

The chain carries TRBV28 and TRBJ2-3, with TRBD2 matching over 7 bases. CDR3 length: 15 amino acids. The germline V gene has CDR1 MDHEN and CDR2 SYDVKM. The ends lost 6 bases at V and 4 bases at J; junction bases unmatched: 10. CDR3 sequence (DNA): TGTGCCAGCAGCTTACGGGGACTACGGTCAGATACGCAGTATTTT. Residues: CASSLRGLRSDTQYF.

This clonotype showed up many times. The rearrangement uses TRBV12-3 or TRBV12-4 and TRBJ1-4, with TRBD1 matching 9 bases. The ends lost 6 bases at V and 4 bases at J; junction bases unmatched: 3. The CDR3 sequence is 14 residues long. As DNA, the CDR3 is TGTGCCAGCAGCAGGACAGGGGATAATGAAAAACTGTTTTTT. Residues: CASSRTGDNEKLFF.

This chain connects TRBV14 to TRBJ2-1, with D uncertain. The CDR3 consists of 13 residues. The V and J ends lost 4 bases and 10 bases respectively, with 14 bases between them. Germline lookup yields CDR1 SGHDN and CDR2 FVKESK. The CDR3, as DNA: TGTGCCAGCAGCCTCGTTCGAGGTCCCGAGCAGTTCTTC. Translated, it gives CASSLVRGPEQFF.

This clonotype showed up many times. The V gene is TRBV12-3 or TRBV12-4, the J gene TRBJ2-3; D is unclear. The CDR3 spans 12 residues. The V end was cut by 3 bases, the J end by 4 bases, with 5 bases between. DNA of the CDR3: TGTGCCAGCAGTTTTATCCCAGATACGCAGTATTTT. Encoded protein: CASSFIPDTQYF.

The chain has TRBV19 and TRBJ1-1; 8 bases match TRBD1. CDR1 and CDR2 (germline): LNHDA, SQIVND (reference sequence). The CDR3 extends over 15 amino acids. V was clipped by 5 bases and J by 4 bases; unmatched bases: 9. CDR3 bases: TGTGCCAGTAGTCCCGGACAGGGATTGAGCACTGAAGCTTTCTTT. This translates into CASSPGQGLSTEAFF.

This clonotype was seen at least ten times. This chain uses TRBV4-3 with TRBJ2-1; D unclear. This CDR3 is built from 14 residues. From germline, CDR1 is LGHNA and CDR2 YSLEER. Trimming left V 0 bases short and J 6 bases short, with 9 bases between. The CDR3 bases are TGCGCCAGCAGCCAAGATCGGAGCCCCAATGAGCAGTTCTTC. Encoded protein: CASSQDRSPNEQFF.

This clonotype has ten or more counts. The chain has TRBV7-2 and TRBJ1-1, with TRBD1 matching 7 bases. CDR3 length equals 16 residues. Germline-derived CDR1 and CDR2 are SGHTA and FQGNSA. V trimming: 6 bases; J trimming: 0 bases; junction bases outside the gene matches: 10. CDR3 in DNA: TGTGCCAGCAGATACAATCAGGGGGACTTGAACACTGAAGCTTTCTTT. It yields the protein CASRYNQGDLNTEAFF.

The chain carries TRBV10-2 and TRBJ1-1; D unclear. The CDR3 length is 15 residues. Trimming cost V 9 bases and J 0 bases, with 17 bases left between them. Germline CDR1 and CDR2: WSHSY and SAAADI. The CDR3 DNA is TGCGCCAGAACGTGGGTTAGGGAACTGAACACTGAAGCTTTCTTT. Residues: CARTWVRELNTEAFF.

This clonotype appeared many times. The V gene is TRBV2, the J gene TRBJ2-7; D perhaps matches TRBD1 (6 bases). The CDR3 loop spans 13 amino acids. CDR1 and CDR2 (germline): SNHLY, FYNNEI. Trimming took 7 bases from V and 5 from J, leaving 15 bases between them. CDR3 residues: CASIKKGEHEQYF. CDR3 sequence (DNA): TGTGCCAGCATCAAAAAGGGGGAACACGAGCAGTACTTC.

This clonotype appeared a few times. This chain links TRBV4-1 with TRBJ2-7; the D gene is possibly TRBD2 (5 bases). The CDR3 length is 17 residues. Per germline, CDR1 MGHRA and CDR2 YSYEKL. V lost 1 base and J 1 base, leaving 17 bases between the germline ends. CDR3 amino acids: CASSQVPGFYRSYEQYF. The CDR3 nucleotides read TGCGCCAGCAGCCAAGTACCGGGGTTTTATAGGTCCTACGAGCAGTACTTC.

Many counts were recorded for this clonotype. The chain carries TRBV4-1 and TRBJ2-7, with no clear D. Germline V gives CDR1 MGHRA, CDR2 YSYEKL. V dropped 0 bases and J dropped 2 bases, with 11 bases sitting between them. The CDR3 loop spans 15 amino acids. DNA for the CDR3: TGCGCCAGCAGCCAAGAGATCCTGGCCCCCTACGAGCAGTACTTC. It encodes CASSQEILAPYEQYF.

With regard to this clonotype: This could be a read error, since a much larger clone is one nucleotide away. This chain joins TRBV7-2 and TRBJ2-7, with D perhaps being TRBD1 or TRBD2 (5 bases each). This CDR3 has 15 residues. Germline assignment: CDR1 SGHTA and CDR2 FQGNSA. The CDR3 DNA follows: TGTGCCAGCAGCTTAACAACCGACAGAGACTACGCGCAGTACTTC. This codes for CASSLTTDRDYAQYF.

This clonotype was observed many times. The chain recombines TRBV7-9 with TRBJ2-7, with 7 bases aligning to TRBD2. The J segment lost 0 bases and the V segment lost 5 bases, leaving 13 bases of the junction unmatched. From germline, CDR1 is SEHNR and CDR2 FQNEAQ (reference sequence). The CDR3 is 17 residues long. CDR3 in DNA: TGTGCCAGCAGCCCGCCCAGCTCGGGAGGTACCTCCTACGAGCAGTACTTC. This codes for CASSPPSSGGTSYEQYF.

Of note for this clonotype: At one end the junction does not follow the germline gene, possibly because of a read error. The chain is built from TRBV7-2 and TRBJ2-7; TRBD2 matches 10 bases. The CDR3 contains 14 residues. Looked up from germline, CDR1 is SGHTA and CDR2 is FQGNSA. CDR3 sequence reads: CARSFTSGAYAQYF. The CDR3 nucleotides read TGTGCCCGCAGCTTTACTAGCGGGGCGTACGCGCAGTACTTC.

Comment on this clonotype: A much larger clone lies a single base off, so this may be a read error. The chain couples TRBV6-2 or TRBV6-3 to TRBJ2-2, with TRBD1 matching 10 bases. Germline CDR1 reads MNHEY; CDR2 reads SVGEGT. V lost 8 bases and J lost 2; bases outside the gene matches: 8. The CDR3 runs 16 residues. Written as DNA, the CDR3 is TGTGCCAGCCGTTCCAGGGACAGGGGAAACACCGGGGAGCTGTTTTTT. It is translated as CASRSRDRGNTGELFF.

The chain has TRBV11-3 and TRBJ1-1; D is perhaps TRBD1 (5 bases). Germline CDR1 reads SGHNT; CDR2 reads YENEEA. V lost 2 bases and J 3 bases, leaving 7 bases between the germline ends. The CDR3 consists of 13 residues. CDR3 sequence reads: CASSLMGHTEAFF. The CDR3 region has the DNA TGTGCCAGCAGCTTAATGGGGCACACTGAAGCTTTCTTT.

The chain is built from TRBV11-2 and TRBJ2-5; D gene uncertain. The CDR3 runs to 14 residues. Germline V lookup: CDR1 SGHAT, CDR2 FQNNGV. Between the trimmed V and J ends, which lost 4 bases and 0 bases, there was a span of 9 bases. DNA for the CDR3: TGTGCCAGCAGCTCGACACTCTACCAAGAGACCCAGTACTTC. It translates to CASSSTLYQETQYF.

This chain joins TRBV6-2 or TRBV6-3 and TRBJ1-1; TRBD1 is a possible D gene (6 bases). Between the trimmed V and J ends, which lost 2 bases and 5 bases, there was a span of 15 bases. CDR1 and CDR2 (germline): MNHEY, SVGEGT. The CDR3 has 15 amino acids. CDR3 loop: CASSYSGGGGTEAFF. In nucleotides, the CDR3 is TGTGCCAGCAGTTACAGTGGAGGGGGAGGAACTGAAGCTTTCTTT.

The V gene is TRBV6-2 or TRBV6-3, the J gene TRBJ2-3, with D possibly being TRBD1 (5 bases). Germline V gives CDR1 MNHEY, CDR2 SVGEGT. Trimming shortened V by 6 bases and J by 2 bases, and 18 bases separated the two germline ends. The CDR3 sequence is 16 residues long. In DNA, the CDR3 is TGTGCCAGCAGCTCCCCTCCCGACAGACCCACAGATACGCAGTATTTT. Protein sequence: CASSSPPDRPTDTQYF.

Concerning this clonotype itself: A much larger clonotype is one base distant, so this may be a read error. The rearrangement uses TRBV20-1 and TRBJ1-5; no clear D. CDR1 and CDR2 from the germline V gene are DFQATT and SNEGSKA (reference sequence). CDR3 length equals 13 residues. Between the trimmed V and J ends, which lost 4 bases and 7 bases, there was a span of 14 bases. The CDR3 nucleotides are TGCAGTGCTATGGGATCCGAGACCCAGCCCCAGCATTTT. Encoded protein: CSAMGSETQPQHF.

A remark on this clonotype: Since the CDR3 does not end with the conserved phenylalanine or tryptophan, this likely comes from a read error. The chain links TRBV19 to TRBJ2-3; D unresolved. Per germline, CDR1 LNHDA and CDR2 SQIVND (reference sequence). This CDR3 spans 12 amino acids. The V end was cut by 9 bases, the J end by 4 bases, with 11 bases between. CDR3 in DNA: TGTGCCAGCACGTCTTCTCCAGATACGCAGTATCTT. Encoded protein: CASTSSPDTQYL.

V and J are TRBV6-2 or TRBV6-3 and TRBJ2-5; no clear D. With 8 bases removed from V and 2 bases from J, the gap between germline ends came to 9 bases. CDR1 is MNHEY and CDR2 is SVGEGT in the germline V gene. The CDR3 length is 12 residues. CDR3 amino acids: CASREPQETQYF. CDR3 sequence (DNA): TGTGCCAGCCGCGAACCACAAGAGACCCAGTACTTC.

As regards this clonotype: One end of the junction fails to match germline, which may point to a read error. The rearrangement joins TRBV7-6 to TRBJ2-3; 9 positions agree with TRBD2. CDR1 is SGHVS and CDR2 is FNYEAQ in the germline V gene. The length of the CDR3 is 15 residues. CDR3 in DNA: TGTGCCTGCAGCTTAGTTGCGGGAGGGCGAGATACGCAGTATTTT. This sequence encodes CACSLVAGGRDTQYF.

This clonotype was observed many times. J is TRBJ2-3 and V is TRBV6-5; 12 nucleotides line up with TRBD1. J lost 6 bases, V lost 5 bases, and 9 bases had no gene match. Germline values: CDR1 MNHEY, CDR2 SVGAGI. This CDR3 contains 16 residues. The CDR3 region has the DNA TGTGCCAGCAGTCTCCCTGGGACAGGGGGCTTGGATACGCAGTATTTT. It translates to CASSLPGTGGLDTQYF.

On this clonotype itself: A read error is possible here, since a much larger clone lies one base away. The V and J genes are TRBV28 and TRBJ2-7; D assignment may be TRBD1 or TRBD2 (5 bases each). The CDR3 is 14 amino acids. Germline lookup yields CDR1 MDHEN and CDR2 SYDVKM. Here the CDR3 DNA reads TGTGCCGGCAGCCCCACGGGACGGTACTACGAGCAGTACTTC. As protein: CAGSPTGRYYEQYF.

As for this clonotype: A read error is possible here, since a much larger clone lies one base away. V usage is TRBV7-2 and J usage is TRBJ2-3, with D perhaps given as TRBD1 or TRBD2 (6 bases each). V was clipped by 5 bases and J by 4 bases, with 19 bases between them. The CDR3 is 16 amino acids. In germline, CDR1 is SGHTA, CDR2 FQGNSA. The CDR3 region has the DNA TGTGCCAGCAGCCCAGGGGCTAGTCCTAGCGCAGATACGCAGTATTTT. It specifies CASSPGASPSADTQYF.

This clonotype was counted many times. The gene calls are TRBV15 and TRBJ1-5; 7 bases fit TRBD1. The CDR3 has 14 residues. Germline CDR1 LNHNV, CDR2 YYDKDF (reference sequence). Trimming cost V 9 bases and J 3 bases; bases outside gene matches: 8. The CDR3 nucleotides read TGTGCCACGGTACAGGGGAGTTTCAATCAGCCCCAGCATTTT. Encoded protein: CATVQGSFNQPQHF.